The sequence of this T cell receptor (beta chain) was determined in a study of beta chain features in type 1 diabetes. CDR1 and CDR2 (germline): LGHNT, FRNRAP. The CDR3 contains 13 residues. Trimming shortened V by 2 bases and J by 2 bases, and 6 bases separated the two germline ends. What was sequenced were expressed TCRB transcripts, since all of the isolated RNA had been reverse transcribed. TCRdb keeps only in-frame clones here, not all; method: immunoSEQ multiplex PCR. Of 300,000 to 450,000 clones in the sample, 9.6% were seen once. Study-wide results and caveats: There was a moderate but significant shortening of TCRB CDR3s in all four CD4+ subsets of Type 1 diabetes patients.

This clone was seen only a few times. What it binds is not known. Cell sorting via CD45RO/CCR7/CD25/CD127/CD95/CD27 was performed to obtain CD4+ naive, central memory, regulatory and stem cell-like memory cells. Each sorted population was over 95% pure. This receptor was obtained from a young man with type 1 diabetes. Sequencing was performed on central memory CD4+ T cells from blood. This sequence joins TRBV12-5 and TRBJ1-1; D gene ambiguous. CDR3 loop: CASGLTTNTEAFF. CDR3 nucleotides: TGTGCTAGTGGTTTGACGACTAACACTGAAGCTTTCTTT.